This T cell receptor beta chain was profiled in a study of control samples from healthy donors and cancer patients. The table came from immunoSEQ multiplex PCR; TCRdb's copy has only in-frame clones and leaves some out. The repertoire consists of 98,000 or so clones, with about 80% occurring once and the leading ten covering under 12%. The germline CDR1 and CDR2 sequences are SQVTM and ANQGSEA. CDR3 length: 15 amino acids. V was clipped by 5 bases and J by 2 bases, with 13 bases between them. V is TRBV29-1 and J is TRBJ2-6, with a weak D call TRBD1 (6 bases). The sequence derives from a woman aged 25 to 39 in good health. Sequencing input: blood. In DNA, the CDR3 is TGCAGCGTTTCAGGGGTGGGGGCTGGGGCCAACGTCCTGACTTTC. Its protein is CSVSGVGAGANVLTF.